The entry below gives a single T cell receptor beta chain sequence along with its context. Its antigen specificity is not known. No clone much larger than this one lies a single base away; base qualities are absent. The sample belongs to a study of cytomegalovirus exposure and HLA in healthy donors (dated by TCRdb to the late 2010s). Turning to the overall study: An earlier analysis of approximately 640 of the donors reported 250 to 350 Gb of sequence data and about 100 million unique TCR beta sequences from around 200 million T cells. The study aimed to test whether cataloging public T cell receptors could reveal signatures of past pathogen exposure. Genome-wide SNP genotypes for about 55% of the roughly 670 donors were used in a later genetic analysis, which treated that subset as a discovery cohort. Every discovery cohort repertoire had been produced on one sequencing platform. Donor age, sex, ethnicity and CMV serostatus were collected together with the repertoire data. In the later analysis, no new phenotypic data were used to find candidate immune exposures; instead, reliance was placed on TCR beta sequences and their occurrence across donors. An early release covering 550 to 700 HLA-typed donors comprised approximately 300 gigabases of sequencing data and 85 million to 100 million unique TCR sequences. In a later analysis, previously published TCR beta repertoires from roughly 710 donors were re-analyzed and high-resolution HLA genotyping was added so that TCR occurrence patterns could be studied. Among 398 genotyped donors of the cohort, an average of approximately 240,000 unique TCR beta nucleotide sequences was sequenced per donor, of which approximately 19% were non-productive. An earlier analysis of 587 of the donors applied high-throughput TCR beta sequencing to assess whether each TCR beta V gene segment acted as functional or pseudogenic. The study used immunosequencing to profile the T cell repertoires of approximately 640 subjects and linked those repertoires to cytomegalovirus serostatus. HLA typing included class I and class II loci at four-digit resolution. Of the roughly 390 genotyped donors, roughly 80% fell in the genetic ancestry cluster associated with self-reported Caucasian donors. To predict cytomegalovirus infection status, the study combined high-throughput TCR immunosequencing, statistical association of individual TCRs with disease status, and machine learning. Because of strong linkage in the cohort, five DR-DQ haplotypes were treated as single units for association and clustering. Typing coverage differed by locus: A, B, C, DRB1 and DQB1 were typed in roughly 620-630 donors, DQA1 in about 500, DPA1 in 600 to 610, and DPB1 in 472. Besides the first cohort of about 730 subjects, a separate validation cohort made up of around 120 different subjects was used. The paper as a whole reports these results and caveats: According to a later analysis, parvovirus B19, influenza, CMV and Epstein-Barr virus appeared linked to several top co-occurrence clusters. A later analysis associated 17,000 or so TCR beta sequences with specific HLA alleles at a false discovery rate of 0.05. A group of highly shared sequence variants was considered likely to be a technical artifact of the sequencing pipeline. The only immune exposure information available for the cohort was CMV serostatus. The classifier was reported to diagnose cytomegalovirus status with high specificity and sensitivity in both the original and validation cohorts. Because counts were too low, roughly 16 rarely observed V segments, including chromosome 9 orphons, were left out of the earlier analysis of 587 of the donors. Linkage disequilibrium might explain the correlated functional status among segregating V segments, but an unknown experimental factor could not be excluded. Presence/absence analyses assumed roughly uniform sequencing depth across donors, an assumption that may not hold. A further reported finding was that TCR beta sequences accurately predicted the HLA-A and HLA-B alleles for most subjects in the first cohort. Because HLA typing was missing for some donors at each locus, association tests included only the typed subset. The 87-base-pair reads could not distinguish some IMGT-functional V segments, including TRBV6-2 and TRBV6-3, so those segments were excluded. Most CMV-associated TCR beta chains appeared to be HLA-restricted in a later analysis, and the HLA associations seemed to be driven largely by CMV exposure. Broadly in line with IMGT annotations, most TCR beta V segments showed up in productive rearrangements about 87% or about 30% of the time in an earlier analysis of 587 of the donors. Most TCR sequences were observed very rarely across donors, whereas some public TCRs were present in many individuals. When HLA alleles, especially DR and DQ, strongly co-occurred, attributing TCR associations to individual alleles was difficult. A few of the identified cytomegalovirus-associated TCR beta chains were confirmed in vitro to be specific for cytomegalovirus antigens. In a later genetic analysis, fewer N-insertions in productive TCRs were reported among donors in an Asian-associated ancestry cluster than the approximately 710-donor mean. In the study, 150 to 200 TCR beta chains were listed as associated with cytomegalovirus. This cohort had only TCR beta chains sequenced, and the lack of alpha or paired-chain data limited which features could be detected. V-gene and J-gene trimming of TCR beta chains was associated with a missense DCLRE1C variant in a later genetic analysis, and the association was replicated in an independent cohort. According to a later analysis, TCR association rates differed among HLA loci, with DRB1 alleles showing the most associated TCRs and HLA-C alleles showing the fewest. It was suggested by the authors that the approach could potentially be generalized to other disease states and immunological phenotypes. In a later analysis, HLA-associated TCR beta chains were found to be more clonally expanded and to have lower generation probabilities than equally common non-associated chains.

Relative to germline, V is 0 bases shorter and J is 5 bases shorter, with 14 bases between their ends. The CDR3 starts with the cysteine, ends with the phenylalanine, and has 15 residues. Here the CDR3 DNA is all that survives: 45 bases in frame from base 1. Reading the germline V gene (reference sequence) gives CDR1 SGHNT and CDR2 YYREEE. In total, roughly 670 healthy bone marrow donors made up the cohort. At the time of sampling, every cohort member was nominally healthy, though immune exposures that went unrecorded were likely present. The donor tested CMV seronegative and was one of the 352 seronegative cohort members. A peripheral blood sample was provided by each donor, and peripheral blood mononuclear cells were used for TCR beta sequencing. The Qiagen DNeasy Blood Extraction Kit was used to extract genomic DNA from the blood cell samples. The library came from the immunoSEQ multiplex PCR assay. For the multiplex PCR, a mixture combining 60 forward primers for TCR Vbeta segments and 13 reverse primers for TCR Jbeta segments was used. A multiplex PCR assay on genomic DNA amplified the CDR3 region of rearranged TCR beta genes. The Illumina HiSeq System was used to sequence the amplified TCR beta libraries as 87-base-pair reads. Per the source publication's procedure: A later analysis tallied 80 million to 95 million unique TCR beta chains across the 650 to 750 repertoires, and some 10 million of those chains were shared by two or more donors. Raw reads were error-corrected and collapsed into unique sequences with a nearest-neighbor algorithm that merged closely related sequences to remove PCR and sequencing errors. V, D and J gene segments were assigned by aligning CDR3 sequences to IMGT reference sequences. For a sequence to be retained, a match of at least six nucleotides to both a V gene segment and a J gene segment was required. Rearrangements were called productive when the CDR3 lacked stop codons and stayed in frame with V and J; all others were non-productive. CDR3 was defined by IMGT convention, running from the second conserved V-encoded cysteine to the conserved J-encoded phenylalanine. The earlier analysis of about 610 of the donors excluded sequences that lacked an unambiguous match to a single V gene segment. An earlier analysis of 500 to 600 of the donors classified V segments as functional when productive rearrangements were above 56.7% and as segregating when the standard deviation between donors was above 5%. A statistical classification framework was built to diagnose cytomegalovirus status from the catalog of TCR beta chain sequences. V and J gene assignment, in a later analysis, came from comparing TCR nucleotide sequences with IMGT/GENE-DB human TR gene sequences. Using the TCRdist pipeline, a later analysis assigned CDR3 sequences along with most-parsimonious VDJ recombination scenarios. In a later analysis, each TCR beta chain was defined by its CDR3 amino acid sequence together with its V-gene family, and reads lacking a unique V-gene family were excluded. To address suspected cross-contamination and a sequencing artifact, a later analysis removed a few hundred highly shared, low-generation-probability nucleotide sequences. In a later analysis, a clonal expansion index for each public chain was calculated from normalized within-repertoire ranks of inferred template counts. In a later analysis, generation probabilities were computed with a VDJ recombination model fitted to out-of-frame rearrangements, and the resulting probabilities were checked against IGoR. A later analysis scored TCR-TCR, TCR-HLA and TCR-CMV co-occurrence with hypergeometric tests, applying a repertoire-size bias correction to TCR pairs. In a later analysis, false discovery rates were estimated by permuting HLA or CMV assignments 20 times. In a later analysis, co-occurring TCRs were grouped using DBSCAN, with TCRdist sequence similarity added in when clustering inside HLA-allele-positive subsets. Repertoires with fewer than 30,000 or more than 120,000 public chains, plus five repertoires with anomalous nucleotide sharing, were excluded from co-occurrence clustering. TCRdb took over this immuneACCESS table, retaining in-frame rearrangements with V and J assigned. Such tables are incomplete; in checked studies, under half of the missing clones stem from an unresolved V gene, and the remainder is unexplained. That table gives V, J and clone size, and the DNA gave D and trimming. This sample is represented by about 120,000 clones; 75% to 85% of them were singletons. The top ten constitute roughly 3.5% of the sample.

The sequenced sample consisted of PBMCs. This receptor chain uses TRBV5-4 and TRBJ1-1, with TRBD1 tentatively as D gene (6 bases match). The sequence came from a male donor in good health and CMV-seronegative. In nucleotide form, the sequence is TGTGCCAGCAGCTTGGAATCGTCAGGGGTGACTGAAGCTTTCTTT. It translates as CASSLESSGVTEAFF.